Reported below is one T cell receptor beta chain. There is no known antigen for this receptor. The sample holds no much larger clone one base away, and base qualities are not on file. This entry comes from a study of shared clonotypes between healthy human individuals (dated by TCRdb to 2018 to 2021). Background for the entire study: The cohort included a few men and a couple of women between 18 and 49 years of age. Per donor, three plates each were used for CD4 naive and CD4 memory, two for CD8 naive, and one for CD8 memory. The study deeply sequenced blood TCR repertoires of about 5 healthy adults to estimate repertoire size and the extent of clonotype sharing between individuals. To increase sequencing depth and limit assay-specific biases, different laboratories used diverse techniques to prepare libraries and sequence TCR repertoires. Between about 0.8 and 9 billion PBMCs per donor were obtained by leukapheresis.

What the study reported, not specific to this receptor: Even with the large sequencing depth, rarefaction of the sorted-subset datasets indicated that sequencing was incomplete. Because the study included only a small number of donors, the genetic and exposure-history diversity represented was limited. Across a few donors, approximately 4.6% of naive CD4, roughly 3.5% of naive CD8, approximately 2.5% of memory CD4, and 0.4% of memory CD8 clonotypes were shared. Clonotypes shared by all four sorted-subset donors showed higher generation probabilities than non-shared clonotypes. Pairwise subsampling led to the expectation that sequencing depth would affect the degree of clonotype sharing among donors. Sampling was restricted to blood, and TCR repertoires in tissues likely differ from the TCR repertoires found in blood. Naive subsets generally had larger estimated clonotype richness than memory subsets.

The donors were healthy, HIV-negative adults who had no recently reported acute infections or vaccinations. Only Caucasian adults living in Nashville, Tennessee, USA were represented among the donors. CD4+ T cells were enriched by magnetic negative selection, after which naive cells were positively selected on CD45RA and the negative fraction was taken as the memory subset. After blood collection by leukapheresis, PBMCs were isolated using Ficoll-Histopaque density gradient centrifugation and then cryopreserved in the vapor phase of liquid nitrogen. Purity and quantity of every magnetically sorted T cell population were checked by analytical flow cytometry. Each sorted fraction had its genomic DNA isolated and then quantified by UV absorbance on a Nanodrop 2000c. TCR CDR3 regions were amplified from genomic DNA by multiplex PCR using the deep immunoSEQ assay. Extracted genomic DNA from each cell subset was spread evenly across all wells of several immunoSEQ 96-well plates, with each plate serving as a replicate. For sorted subsets, about 0.2 ug genomic DNA, equal to approximately 30,000 T cell genomes, was loaded into each replicate PCR. The purified libraries were quantified using a Qubit 3.0 fluorometer, sized with a Bioanalyzer 2100, and then quantified again using the KAPA Library Quantification kit. Every immunoSEQ 96-well plate was sequenced on a dedicated single-read 150-cycle Illumina NextSeq 550 flow cell. On the authors' methods: Because only junctional sequences without quality scores were contained in the immunoSEQ output, filtering matching that applied to full-length reads could not be performed. To assign V/J genes and CDR3, sequences were annotated against IMGT germline references using PyIR, a Python wrapper for IgBLAST v1.9. Reads were removed for weak V/J assignments (E-value above 1e-6), missing CDR3, stop codons, out-of-frame junctions, or ambiguous translated residues. A V3J clonotype was defined by an identical inferred V gene, J gene, and CDR3 amino acid sequence. The percentage overlap between two repertoires was calculated by dividing the number of shared unique clonotypes by the size of the smaller repertoire. Three approaches were used to assess repertoire richness: RTK rarefaction, the Chao1 estimator, and Recon v2.1 estimates of unobserved clonotypes. Generation probabilities for all TCRbeta clonotypes obtained by the gDNA method from a handful of donors were computed using OLGA. TCRdb took this table from immuneACCESS and kept in-frame rearrangements with V and J called. Such tables lack part of the clones; where checked against another copy, unresolved V genes explain under half of the gap, and the rest is unexplained. The V and J calls and clone size are taken from that table; D and trimming were inferred from the DNA. For this sample there are roughly 1,500,000 clones; roughly 98% appear just once. Roughly 0.4% of the sample is taken by the ten largest.

CDR1 and CDR2 (SGHRS, YFSETQ) derive from the germline V gene. V sheds 1 base and J sheds 5 bases, leaving 12 bases between their ends. Counted from cysteine to phenylalanine, this CDR3 has 14 amino acids. Of all the DNA, just the CDR3 is kept, 42 bases in frame from base 1. The rearrangement joined TRBV5-1 to TRBJ1-1; TRBD1 is possibly the D segment (6 matching bases). This TCR derives from a man aged 25 to 40 in good health. The sequencing sample was made of naive CD4+ T cells sorted from blood. The cell subset or site label, as the study defines it: CD45RA+ positively selected. The CDR3 region has the sequence CASSLTGSRTEAFF. The nucleotide sequence reads as follows: TGCGCCAGCAGCTTGACAGGGTCGAGGACTGAAGCTTTCTTT. Outside the CDR3, residues come from the reference TRBV5-1 and TRBJ1-1 proteins, so the full variable domain is: KAGVTQTPRYLIKTRGQQVTLSCSPISGHRSVSWYQQTPGQGLQFLFEYFSETQRNKGNFPGRFSGRQFSNSRSEMNVSTLELGDSALYLCASSLTGSRTEAFFGQGTRLTVV.